Listed below are T cell receptor beta chains from one sample, sequenced in a study of blood T cells in healthy people across ages. TCRdb re-called the 5' RACE reads through MiXCR, storing one row per CDR3 protein. Here the sample spans hundreds of thousands of distinct CDR3 sequences, 58% being singletons. The sample taken for sequencing was blood. These receptor sequences come from a man aged 25 to 40 in good health. Each CDR3 is given with its conserved first and last residue. D genes are given only for firm matches. Rows give clone size only sometimes, using once, few, many, or a class for an expanded clone.

.,15,TRBJ2-3,once,TRBV4-3,TGCGCCAGCAGCCTAAGCCTGTTTAGCACAGATACGCAGTATTTT,CASSLSLFSTDTQYF
.,15,TRBJ1-2,.,TRBV7-9,TGTGCCAGCAGCTTATATAAGACCTTGGTGGGTGGCTACACCTTC,CASSLYKTLVGGYTF
TRBD2,13,TRBJ2-3,.,TRBV12-5,TGTGCTAGTGGTTCATTAGCGGGAGATACGCAGTATTTT,CASGSLAGDTQYF
.,11,TRBJ2-7,.,TRBV2,TGTGCCATAAGACAAACCTACGAGCAGTACTTC,CAIRQTYEQYF
.,14,TRBJ1-5,.,TRBV29-1,TGCGGCGTTGTAGAGGGGGGAAGCAATCAGCCCCAGCATTTT,CGVVEGGSNQPQHF
.,12,TRBJ2-2,.,TRBV5-1,TGCGCCAGCCGGACCGGACCCGGGGAGCTGTTTTTT,CASRTGPGELFF
TRBD2,13,TRBJ2-2,.,TRBV12-3/TRBV12-4,TGTGCCAGCAGTTTTAGGACAGCGGGGGGGCTGTTTTTT,CASSFRTAGGLFF
.,12,TRBJ2-5,.,TRBV20-1,TGCAGTGCTTATAACGAGGAAGAGACCCAGTACTTC,CSAYNEEETQYF
.,13,TRBJ2-3,.,TRBV4-2,TGTGCCAGCAGCCCCAGACGGGAAGATACGCAGTATTTT,CASSPRREDTQYF
TRBD2,16,TRBJ2-1,.,TRBV25-1,TGTGCCAGCAGTGAATCACGAGCGGGGGGGAACAATGAGCAGTTCTTC,CASSESRAGGNNEQFF
TRBD1,12,TRBJ2-7,few,TRBV2,TGTGCCAGCAGAACGGACAGGGTCGAGCAGTACTTC,CASRTDRVEQYF
TRBD2,16,TRBJ2-1,.,TRBV27,TGTGCCAGCAGTACTCAACTAGCGGGTAAATACAATGAGCAGTTCTTC,CASSTQLAGKYNEQFF
.,14,TRBJ2-1,.,TRBV21-1,TGTGCCAGCAGCAAAGGGCGGGAGGGGAATGAGCAGTTCTTC,CASSKGREGNEQFF
.,12,TRBJ1-1,few,TRBV20-1,TGCAGTGCTAGGGCCAGCAACACTGAAGCTTTCTTT,CSARASNTEAFF
.,16,TRBJ1-2,.,TRBV9,TGTGCCAGCAGCGTAAGAACGACAGGAAGGAACTATGGCTACACCTTC,CASSVRTTGRNYGYTF
.,14,TRBJ2-1,.,TRBV6-1,TGTGCTAGCAGTGAACCGGGAAGGGACGATGAGCAGTTCTTC,CASSEPGRDDEQFF
.,15,TRBJ1-2,once,TRBV3-1,TGTGCCAGCAGCCAGCTCGCCAACAGTTTCTATGGCTACACCTTC,CASSQLANSFYGYTF
TRBD1,17,TRBJ1-6,many,TRBV3-1,TGTGCCAGCAGCCAAGTAATACGGACAGGGGGCAATTCACCCCTCCACTTT,CASSQVIRTGGNSPLHF
.,15,TRBJ2-5,.,TRBV6-2/TRBV6-3,TGTGCCAACAAAGAATGGGGCCAGTACCAAGAGACCCAGTACTTC,CANKEWGQYQETQYF
TRBD1,14,TRBJ1-2,.,TRBV6-2/TRBV6-3,TGTGCCAGCAGGGGGACAGTGAAAAGTGCTGGCTACACCTTC,CASRGTVKSAGYTF
TRBD1,13,TRBJ2-1,.,TRBV27,TGTGCCAGCAGCGGGACAGGGGGCCTTGAGCAGTTCTTC,CASSGTGGLEQFF
.,14,TRBJ2-7,.,TRBV6-1,TGTGCCAGCTCGGGACGGCGGGGTTACAATGAGCAGTACTTC,CASSGRRGYNEQYF
.,16,TRBJ1-1,.,TRBV9,TGTGCCAGCAGCGTTTACAGGGATCTGGGGAACACTGAAGCTTTCTTT,CASSVYRDLGNTEAFF
.,17,TRBJ1-1,.,TRBV4-1,TGCGCCAGCAGCCAAGATGGGCAGGGCGGGCTGAACACTGAAGCTTTCTTT,CASSQDGQGGLNTEAFF
.,20,TRBJ2-5,.,TRBV12-5,TGTGCTAGTGGTTTGTCGGAGGCCACTAGCCCACCCGTCCTCCAAGAGACCCAGTACTTC,CASGLSEATSPPVLQETQYF
TRBD2,15,TRBJ2-5,few,TRBV7-2,TGTGCCAGCAGCTTAGGGGGACTAGCGCAAGAGACCCAGTACTTC,CASSLGGLAQETQYF
TRBD1,14,TRBJ2-7,.,TRBV20-1,TGCAGTGCTAGGCATCCGACAGGGCACTACGAGCAGTACTTC,CSARHPTGHYEQYF
TRBD2,14,TRBJ2-1,few,TRBV20-1,TGCAGTGCTAGAGAGACTAGCGGGATTTCTGAGCAGTTCTTC,CSARETSGISEQFF
TRBD2,14,TRBJ2-7,few,TRBV28,TGTGCCACCCAAAGGACTAGCGGGAGTTACGAGCAGTACTTC,CATQRTSGSYEQYF
.,14,TRBJ2-5,.,TRBV15,TGTGCCACCAGCAGGGACCCTTCCGGAGAGACCCAGTACTTC,CATSRDPSGETQYF
.,13,TRBJ2-1,few,TRBV10-3,TGTGCCGCCCGGGCGGGTCAGAACAATGAGCAGTTCTTC,CAARAGQNNEQFF
TRBD1,18,TRBJ2-1,few,TRBV5-1,TGCGCCAGCAGCCTTTCTTTCACCGGGACAGTGATAACTAATGAGCAGTTCTTC,CASSLSFTGTVITNEQFF
.,14,TRBJ1-4,few,TRBV4-3,TGCGCCAGCAGCCAAGGGCAGGGAGGTGAAAAACTGTTTTTT,CASSQGQGGEKLFF
.,16,TRBJ2-2,few,TRBV4-3,TGCGCCAGCAGCCAAGATTCGCAGAGAAACACCGGGGAGCTGTTTTTT,CASSQDSQRNTGELFF
.,15,TRBJ2-4,few,TRBV7-9,TGTGCCAGCAGCCCCGCCGCGGGGAAACTAAACATTCAGTACTTC,CASSPAAGKLNIQYF
TRBD2,15,TRBJ2-1,.,TRBV13,TGTGCCAGCAGCTCCTCTAGCGGGAGGTACAATGAGCAGTTCTTC,CASSSSSGRYNEQFF
.,13,TRBJ2-3,.,TRBV12-3/TRBV12-4,TGTGCCAGCAGCAGAATTCTCACAGATACGCAGTATTTT,CASSRILTDTQYF
.,13,TRBJ2-1,.,TRBV7-9,TGTGCCAGCAGCTCCCAAATCGTGCGGGTGCAGTTCTTC,CASSSQIVRVQFF
.,14,TRBJ1-3,.,TRBV10-3,TGTGCCATCACTCCCGGAATCGAGGGAAACACCATATATTTT,CAITPGIEGNTIYF
TRBD2,15,TRBJ2-1,.,TRBV20-1,TGCAGTGCTAAGCTAGCGGGAGTGAAAGGCCATGAGCAGTTCTTC,CSAKLAGVKGHEQFF
TRBD1,15,TRBJ2-1,.,TRBV5-1,TGCGCCAGCAGCTTGGGAGCAGGGGGTGGTGATGAGCAGTTCTTC,CASSLGAGGGDEQFF
TRBD1,15,TRBJ2-5,few,TRBV3-1,TGTGCCAGCAGCCGCACAGGGGGCGTTCAAGAGACCCAGTACTTC,CASSRTGGVQETQYF
TRBD2,15,TRBJ2-1,.,TRBV2,TGTGCCAGCAGGCCTAGCGGGAGACGGAAGGGTGAGCAGTTCTTC,CASRPSGRRKGEQFF
.,15,TRBJ2-7,.,TRBV28,TGTGCCAGCAGTTTATCAGGGACGGTGAACTACGAGCAGTACTTC,CASSLSGTVNYEQYF
.,12,TRBJ2-1,.,TRBV19,TGTGCCAGTAAAGGCGAGGGGGATGAGCAGTTCTTC,CASKGEGDEQFF
TRBD1,21,TRBJ1-1,.,TRBV11-2,TGTGCCAGCAGCTTAGTTGTTGTACTGGCAGGACAGGGATTTTTGAACACTGAAGCTTTCTTT,CASSLVVVLAGQGFLNTEAFF
.,12,TRBJ2-6,few,TRBV28,TGTGCCAGCAAGGCTGGGGCCAACGTCCTGACTTTC,CASKAGANVLTF
TRBD2,13,TRBJ2-5,.,TRBV4-2,TGTGCCAGCAGCCAGCTTGCTAGCGGGGAGCAGTACTTC,CASSQLASGEQYF
.,13,TRBJ2-7,.,TRBV2,TGTGCCAGCGATCTAGTGAGTTACTACGAGCAGTACTTC,CASDLVSYYEQYF
.,16,TRBJ2-7,.,TRBV6-6,TGTGCCAGCAAGCTGGACCGGGTCTCGCTGAGCGGCGAGCAGTACTTC,CASKLDRVSLSGEQYF